This entry features one T cell receptor beta chain sequence. Its antigen is unidentified. The ends were cut back, 3 bases at V and 0 bases at J, with 5 bases in the middle. The CDR3 length is 13 residues. Germline V gene sequence: CDR1 LNHNV, CDR2 YYDKDF (reference sequence). Assay used: immunoSEQ multiplex PCR; TCRdb lists only in-frame clones, some missing. The data hold roughly 160,000 clones, with about 85% observed a single time. The time point: blood 4 weeks post-SBRT, at nephrectomy. Sample treatment: 15 Gy SBRT to primary tumor, nephrectomy 4 weeks later. Nephrectomy followed 15 Gy stereotactic body radiation by 4 weeks. This renal cell carcinoma was of the clear cell type. The data were taken from a study of radiation and T cells in renal cell carcinoma. Study-level points and caveats: Without pretreatment biopsies, baseline tumor clonotype presence was undetermined.

The V gene is TRBV15, the J gene TRBJ2-5, with D uncertain. This clonotype was sampled from a woman aged 45 to 65 with renal cell carcinoma. Specimen: blood, collected from a patient whose treatment included radiotherapy and nephrectomy. CDR3 protein: CATSRGNQETQYF. The CDR3 DNA reads TGTGCCACCAGCAGGGGGAACCAAGAGACCCAGTACTTC.